Listed here are 22 T cell receptor beta chains from one sample, sequenced in a study of cytomegalovirus exposure and HLA in healthy donors. The method was immunoSEQ multiplex PCR; TCRdb's version includes in-frame clones alone and lacks a portion of them. The table records about 120,000 clones, 89% of them present only once. Sequencing was done on a sample of PBMCs. These receptors originate from a woman between 18 and 29 years old in good health and CMV-seronegative.

The V call is TRBV10-1, the J call TRBJ2-7; D possibly corresponds to TRBD1 (6 bases). This CDR3 region has 13 residues. The germline CDR1 and CDR2 sequences are WNHNN and SYGVQD (reference sequence). The V and J ends lost 5 bases and 4 bases respectively, with 12 bases between them. The CDR3 DNA reads as TGCGCCAGCAGTCGGACAGAGAAATACGAGCAGTACTTC. Translation: CASSRTEKYEQYF.

This chain joins TRBV28 and TRBJ2-7; the D is unclear. CDR3 length equals 13 residues. Germline lookup yields CDR1 MDHEN and CDR2 SYDVKM. The V and J ends lost 3 bases and 4 bases respectively, with 10 bases between them. This chain's CDR3 is CASSFFPLYEQYF. The CDR3 DNA reads as TGTGCCAGCAGTTTCTTCCCCTTATACGAGCAGTACTTC. Based on the CDR3 plus reference TRBV28 and TRBJ2-7, the full variable domain is DVKVTQSSRYLVKRTGEKVFLECVQDMDHENMFWYRQDPGLGLRLIYFSYDVKMKEKGDIPEGYSVSREKKERFSLILESASTNQTSMYLCASSFFPLYEQYFGPGTRLTVT.

The J gene is TRBJ1-2, the V gene TRBV28, with D possibly matching TRBD1 (6 bases). V dropped 5 bases and J dropped 7 bases, with 11 bases sitting between them. CDR1 MDHEN and CDR2 SYDVKM come from the germline V gene. This CDR3 is built from 12 residues. CDR3 region: CASSPLQGGYTF. The DNA for the CDR3 is TGTGCCAGCAGTCCACTACAGGGTGGCTACACCTTC.

The chain carries TRBV7-2 and TRBJ2-5; 9 positions match TRBD2. The CDR3 has 17 residues. The germline CDR1 and CDR2 sequences are SGHTA and FQGNSA. V dropped 5 bases and J dropped 4; count of bases not matched to a gene: 14. CDR3 protein: CASSPGRLAGKGETQYF. The CDR3 DNA reads TGTGCCAGCAGCCCGGGGAGGCTAGCGGGGAAGGGAGAGACCCAGTACTTC.

The rearrangement links TRBV6-1 to TRBJ1-2; 10 positions match TRBD1. This CDR3 has 15 amino acids. J lost 8 bases, V lost 2 bases, and 8 bases had no gene match. CDR1 and CDR2 (germline): MNHNS, SASEGT. The CDR3: CASSEFPGQGEGYTF. Written as DNA, the CDR3 is TGTGCCAGCAGTGAATTCCCCGGACAGGGGGAGGGCTACACCTTC.

This clone was recorded a few times. This CDR3 reads CASSSTSGKWDEQFF. The DNA of the CDR3 is TGTGCCAGCAGCTCGACTAGCGGGAAATGGGATGAGCAGTTCTTC. The chain joins TRBV7-8 to TRBJ2-1; 11 bases are a match to TRBD2. Germline V gives CDR1 SGHVS, CDR2 FQNEAQ. V trimming: 4 bases; J trimming: 8 bases; junction bases outside the gene matches: 7. There are 15 residues in the CDR3.

The chain links TRBV5-6 to TRBJ2-5, with D possibly TRBD1 on 5 matching bases. Between the trimmed V and J ends, which lost 4 bases and 2 bases, there was a span of 18 bases. This CDR3 region has 16 residues. Germline V lookup: CDR1 SGHDT, CDR2 YYEEEE. CDR3 sequence: CASSTPAGPLQETQYF. DNA of the CDR3: TGTGCCAGCAGCACCCCGGCAGGGCCACTTCAAGAGACCCAGTACTTC.

The V call is TRBV18, the J call TRBJ1-1; D is undetermined. The CDR3 covers 15 residues. V was cut by 3 bases and J by 5 bases, with 16 bases left in between. Germline CDR1 is KGHSH and CDR2 is LQKENI. The CDR3 region has the DNA TGTGCCAGCTCACCCGACGGTGCCCTGAGGACTGAAGCTTTCTTT. The encoded protein is CASSPDGALRTEAFF.

V gene TRBV30 combines with J gene TRBJ2-7, with D hard to call. Per germline, CDR1 GTSNPN and CDR2 SVGIG (reference sequence). V was clipped by 4 bases and J by 1 base, with 8 bases between them. This CDR3 comprises 12 residues. This CDR3 is CAWNSRSYEQYV. The CDR3, as DNA: TGTGCCTGGAACAGCAGGTCCTACGAGCAGTACGTC.

V usage is TRBV6-1 and J usage is TRBJ1-3; perhaps TRBD1 as D (5 bases). This CDR3 has 16 amino acids. Trimming shortened V by 4 bases and J by 0 bases, and 13 bases separated the two germline ends. Germline CDR1 is MNHNS and CDR2 is SASEGT. The CDR3 reads CASSGPDSRSGNTIYF. CDR3 nucleotides: TGTGCCAGCAGTGGACCTGACAGCCGCTCTGGAAACACCATATATTTT.

The gene calls are TRBV7-2 and TRBJ2-7; a possible D gene is TRBD2 (5 bases). CDR1 SGHTA and CDR2 FQGNSA come from the germline V gene. This CDR3 has 13 residues. Trimming left V 5 bases short and J 6 bases short, with 14 bases between. CDR3 in DNA: TGTGCCAGCAGCCTCGCGGCGGAGGTCGAGCAGTACGTC. This sequence encodes CASSLAAEVEQYV.

This clone was recorded once. The chain links TRBV28 to TRBJ2-3; the match to TRBD1 covers 9 bases. This CDR3 is 15 amino acids long. V shed 3 bases and J 6 bases; nucleotides not matched to a gene: 7. Germline CDR1 and CDR2: MDHEN and SYDVKM. As DNA, the CDR3 is TGTGCCAGCAGTTTGGGAACAGGGGGCGTGGATACGCAGTATTTT. Protein sequence: CASSLGTGGVDTQYF.

The rearrangement links TRBV25-1 to TRBJ1-5, with D possibly matching TRBD1 (5 bases). This CDR3 region has 13 residues. Germline lookup yields CDR1 MGHDK and CDR2 SYGVNS. V was pared by 4 bases and J by 8 bases, with 12 bases between. CDR3 DNA sequence: TGTGCCAGCAGTGGGAATCGGGGGGAGCCCCAGCATTTT. Its protein product is CASSGNRGEPQHF. Using reference TRBV25-1 and TRBJ1-5 for the parts outside the CDR3, the full variable domain is EADIYQTPRYLVIGTGKKITLECSQTMGHDKMYWYQQDPGMELHLIHYSYGVNSTEKGDLSSESTVSRIRTEHFPLTLESARPSHTSQYLCASSGNRGEPQHFGDGTRLSIL.

This clone was seen only a few times. The rearrangement links TRBV18 to TRBJ1-2; no clear D gene. Trimming took 5 bases from V and 7 from J, leaving 17 bases between them. CDR3 size: 14 residues. The germline CDR1 and CDR2 sequences are KGHSH and LQKENI. CDR3 loop: CASSSLGLEAGYTF. The CDR3 DNA follows: TGTGCCAGCTCATCCCTAGGGCTGGAGGCTGGCTACACCTTC.

V gene TRBV4-3 combines with J gene TRBJ2-7; D is unclear. CDR1 and CDR2 from the germline V gene are LGHNA and YSLEER. CDR3 size: 14 residues. The V end lost 4 bases, the J end lost 1 base, and 11 bases lay between the germline ends. This CDR3 reads CASSRKERSYEQYF. CDR3 DNA sequence: TGCGCCAGCAGCCGAAAGGAGCGATCCTACGAGCAGTACTTC.

The rearrangement joins TRBV11-2 to TRBJ2-2, with 7 bases lining up with TRBD2. Germline loops: CDR1 SGHAT, CDR2 FQNNGV. This CDR3 region has 15 residues. With 5 bases clipped from V and 2 bases from J, the junction kept 5 bases outside the gene matches. Here the CDR3 DNA reads TGTGCCAGCAGCAACGCGGGAGTAAACACCGGGGAGCTGTTTTTT. Amino acids: CASSNAGVNTGELFF.

V is TRBV6-5 and J is TRBJ2-7; D unresolved. V was cut by 6 bases and J by 0 bases, with 15 bases left in between. Germline CDR1 MNHEY, CDR2 SVGAGI. This CDR3 has 15 amino acids. The CDR3 spells CASRAPRKTSYEQYF. In DNA, the CDR3 is TGTGCCAGCAGGGCTCCTAGAAAAACCTCCTACGAGCAGTACTTC.

The V call is TRBV7-2, the J call TRBJ1-1; no definite D call. V dropped 1 base and J dropped 3 bases, with 6 bases sitting between them. The V gene's germline CDR1 is SGHTA and CDR2 FQGNSA. There are 13 residues in the CDR3. As DNA, the CDR3 is TGTGCCAGCAGCTTAGGAAGCGACACTGAAGCTTTCTTT. Translated, it gives CASSLGSDTEAFF.

This chain links TRBV9 with TRBJ2-2, with 9 bases identical to TRBD2. Germline CDR1 and CDR2: SGDLS and YYNGEE. The CDR3 consists of 15 residues. J was trimmed by 8 bases and V by 2 bases; bases with no gene match: 7. DNA of the CDR3: TGTGCCAGCAGCGTTACCTCTAGCGGGACTGGGGAGCTGTTTTTT. It codes for CASSVTSSGTGELFF. Full variable domain (missing parts from reference TRBV9 and TRBJ2-2): DSGVTQTPKHLITATGQRVTLRCSPRSGDLSVYWYQQSLDQGLQFLIQYYNGEERAKGNILERFSAQQFPDLHSELNLSSLELGDSALYFCASSVTSSGTGELFFGEGSRLTVL.

The chain joins TRBV28 to TRBJ2-7; 7 bases are shared with TRBD1. The V gene's germline CDR1 is MDHEN and CDR2 SYDVKM. V lost 10 bases to trimming and J lost 2 bases; unmatched junction nucleotides: 11. The CDR3 runs to 14 residues. Written as DNA, the CDR3 is TGTGCCACCACATTGGGGACAGCGACCTACGAGCAGTACTTC. As protein: CATTLGTATYEQYF.

This chain joins TRBV18 and TRBJ1-6; D is unresolved. Trimming shortened V by 3 bases and J by 0 bases, and 9 bases separated the two germline ends. CDR1 is KGHSH and CDR2 is LQKENI in the germline V gene. The CDR3 has 16 residues. The CDR3 protein is CASSPAGSSYNSPLHF. The CDR3 DNA reads as TGTGCCAGCTCACCCGCGGGAAGCTCCTATAATTCACCCCTCCACTTT.

A few counts support this clone. V and J are TRBV6-5 and TRBJ1-2; weak D call: TRBD1 (6 bases). The CDR3 runs to 14 residues. The germline gives CDR1 MNHEY, CDR2 SVGAGI. V was pared by 6 bases and J by 9 bases, with 20 bases between. CDR3 amino acids: CASRSTQTGNSYTF. CDR3 coding DNA: TGTGCCAGCAGATCTACCCAAACAGGGAACAGCTACACCTTC.